This T cell receptor beta chain appears in the sequencing data of a study of CD8+ T cells in alopecia areata. Points from the study as a whole: Greater clonality was observed in lesional scalp samples, especially alopecia totalis/universalis, versus normal scalp.

The V end was cut by 3 bases, the J end by 8 bases, with 8 bases between. The CDR3 consists of 13 residues. CDR1 is KGHSH, CDR2 LQKENI, per germline. Once RNA had been extracted, it was reverse transcribed into cDNA to act as the sequencing template. Measured with immunoSEQ multiplex PCR; TCRdb has only the in-frame clones, and not every one. The table shows 100,000 to 150,000 clones, with less than 70% occurring only once. This clone was observed a single time. Its antigen is unidentified. PBMCs provided sorted CD4+ and CD8+ T cells. Sequencing was carried out using CD4+ T cells sorted from blood. The sequence was collected from a human donor in good health. The V call is TRBV18, the J call TRBJ2-6; D tentatively reads TRBD1 or TRBD2 (5 bases each). The CDR3 DNA reads as TGTGCCAGCTCACCCGGGACGTCCAACGTCCTGACTTTC. Translation gives CASSPGTSNVLTF.